What follows are 26 T cell receptor beta chains derived from one specimen sequenced in a study of glioma-infiltrating T cells after dendritic cell vaccination. Profiled with immunoSEQ multiplex PCR; TCRdb holds only in-frame clones, not every one. The sample has roughly 38,000 clones, approximately 82% seen once. The sequenced sample was blood, obtained before dendritic cell vaccination. The source of these receptors is a human donor with glioblastoma.

This chain joins TRBV6-5 and TRBJ1-2; the D is unclear. The length of the CDR3 is 13 residues. Trimming cost V 0 bases and J 4 bases, with 6 bases left between them. Germline V gives CDR1 MNHEY, CDR2 SVGAGI. CDR3: CASSYSNSYGYTF. The CDR3, as DNA: TGTGCCAGCAGTTACTCGAACTCCTATGGCTACACCTTC.

The V and J genes are TRBV27 and TRBJ2-5; 7 bases agree with TRBD1. The DNA end is a closer match to TRBJ2-7, so the J assignment may be wrong. Per the germline V gene, CDR1 is MNHEY and CDR2 is SMNVEV (reference sequence). The CDR3 length is 13 residues. The CDR3 here is CASSYRGVYEQYF. The CDR3 DNA is TGTGCCAGCAGTTACAGGGGTGTTTACGAGCAGTACTTC.

The genes are TRBV14 and TRBJ1-1, with TRBD1 matching over 7 bases. The CDR3 has 17 residues. In germline, CDR1 is SGHDN, CDR2 FVKESK. V was clipped by 1 base and J by 7 bases; unmatched bases: 15. CDR3 nucleotides: TGTGCCAGCAGCCAAGCCCCCCAATCGACAGGGATGTATGAAGCTTTCTTT. This gives the protein CASSQAPQSTGMYEAFF.

J is TRBJ1-2 and V is TRBV7-2; D might be TRBD1 (6 bases). Germline-derived CDR1 and CDR2 are SGHTA and FQGNSA. The V end lost 1 base, the J end lost 13 bases, and 19 bases lay between the germline ends. CDR3 length: 14 amino acids. CDR3 amino acids: CASSLVRGMVGCTF. The CDR3 DNA reads TGTGCCAGCAGCTTAGTTAGGGGGATGGTTGGATGCACCTTC.

V and J are TRBV6-5 and TRBJ1-2; the D gene is possibly TRBD1 (5 bases). V lost 7 bases, J lost 4 bases, and 13 bases lay in between. The CDR3 loop spans 13 amino acids. The germline CDR1 and CDR2 sequences are MNHEY and SVGAGI. This chain's CDR3 is CASTKDKSYGYTF. CDR3 DNA sequence: TGTGCCAGCACCAAGGACAAGTCCTATGGCTACACCTTC.

This clone was detected only a few times. Here the CDR3 DNA reads TGTGCCAGCAGCCAGGAGATTGTCGCATCTGAAGCTAACTATGGCTACACCTTC. It codes for CASSQEIVASEANYGYTF. The chain employs TRBV4-2 and TRBJ1-2; D is unresolved. V lost 3 bases to trimming and J lost 0 bases, with 20 bases between them. Germline CDR1 LGHNA, CDR2 YNFKEQ. This CDR3 is built from 18 residues.

The chain carries TRBV7-2 and TRBJ2-3; 8 bases agree with TRBD2. This CDR3 region has 16 residues. CDR1 and CDR2 from the germline V gene are SGHTA and FQGNSA. The J segment lost 2 bases and the V segment lost 3 bases, leaving 7 bases of the junction unmatched. In DNA form, the CDR3 reads TGTGCCAGCAGCTTTGTACTAGCGGAGCACACAGATACGCAGTATTTT. The encoded protein is CASSFVLAEHTDTQYF. Full variable domain (remainder filled in from reference TRBV7-2 and TRBJ2-3): GAGVSQSPSNKVTEKGKDVELRCDPISGHTALYWYRQSLGQGLEFLIYFQGNSAPDKSGLPSDRFSAERTGGSVSTLTIQRTQQEDSAVYLCASSFVLAEHTDTQYFGPGTRLTVL.

This chain uses TRBV4-3 with TRBJ1-1; perhaps TRBD1 as D (5 bases). Trimming pared 1 base from V and 5 bases from J, leaving 14 bases between. There are 15 residues in the CDR3. Germline V CDR1 and CDR2: LGHNA, YSLEER. The CDR3 nucleotides are TGCGCCAGCAGCCAAGCGAGTCTGGGGGGTACTGAAGCTTTCTTT. This sequence encodes CASSQASLGGTEAFF.

The sample holds one count of this clone. The chain recombines TRBV2 with TRBJ2-2, with D possibly being TRBD1 (5 bases). The CDR3 is made up of 14 amino acids. The V and J ends lost 1 base and 5 bases respectively, with 8 bases between them. In germline, CDR1 is SNHLY, CDR2 FYNNEI. CDR3 sequence reads: CASSEVRGTGELFF. The CDR3 nucleotides are TGTGCCAGCAGTGAAGTTAGGGGTACCGGGGAGCTGTTTTTT.

The chain has TRBV6-5 and TRBJ2-5, with TRBD2 matching over 9 bases. V was pared by 5 bases and J by 5 bases, with 9 bases of the junction left unmatched. Germline-derived CDR1 and CDR2 are MNHEY and SVGAGI. The CDR3 has 15 amino acids. CDR3 DNA sequence: TGTGCCAGCAGTCTTTCGGGACTAGCCAGGGAGACCCAGTACTTC. This gives the protein CASSLSGLARETQYF.

This chain connects TRBV7-8 to TRBJ2-7; D is unresolved. CDR1 is SGHVS and CDR2 is FQNEAQ in the germline V gene. This CDR3 contains 16 residues. Trimming pared 4 bases from V and 3 bases from J, leaving 19 bases between. The CDR3 reads CASSSGSGRSNYEQYF. The CDR3 nucleotides read TGTGCCAGCAGCTCAGGATCCGGCAGAAGTAACTACGAGCAGTACTTC.

CDR3 loop: CASSQAAGGTYNEQFF. The CDR3 DNA reads as TGCGCCAGCAGCCAGGCGGCGGGGGGAACCTACAATGAGCAGTTCTTC. The chain employs TRBV4-3 and TRBJ2-1; TRBD2 aligns across 8 bases. J lost 2 bases, V lost 3 bases, and 6 bases had no gene match. Germline V gene lookup returns CDR1 LGHNA and CDR2 YSLEER. This CDR3 comprises 16 residues.

The gene calls are TRBV6-5 and TRBJ1-1, with 9 bases lining up with TRBD1. Germline lookup yields CDR1 MNHEY and CDR2 SVGAGI. The J segment lost 6 bases and the V segment lost 7 bases, leaving 9 bases of the junction unmatched. This CDR3 has 14 residues. Written as DNA, the CDR3 is TGTGCCAGCACCAAAGACAGGGGGAGGGCTGAAGCTTTCTTT. Translated, it gives CASTKDRGRAEAFF.

The chain couples TRBV29-1 to TRBJ2-7; 11 bases agree with TRBD2. V dropped 4 bases and J dropped 9; count of bases not matched to a gene: 8. This CDR3 has 13 residues. Germline assignment: CDR1 SQVTM and CDR2 ANQGSEA. DNA for the CDR3: TGCAGCGTTGCAGGGACTAGCGGAGGGGTGCAGTACTTC. This sequence encodes CSVAGTSGGVQYF.

The chain couples TRBV19 to TRBJ1-1; D gene unclear. V lost 1 base and J lost 6, with 6 bases in between. The CDR3 is made up of 12 amino acids. Germline loops: CDR1 LNHDA, CDR2 SQIVND (reference sequence). This CDR3 is CASSIGSPEAFF. DNA for the CDR3: TGTGCCAGTAGTATAGGTAGTCCTGAAGCTTTCTTT. Variable domain in full (rest from reference TRBV19 and TRBJ1-1): DGGITQSPKYLFRKEGQNVTLSCEQNLNHDAMYWYRQDPGQGLRLIYYSQIVNDFQKGDIAEGYSVSREKKESFPLTVTSAQKNPTAFYLCASSIGSPEAFFGQGTRLTVV.

This clone was detected a few times. This chain links TRBV28 with TRBJ1-2; 8 positions match TRBD1. The CDR3 length is 14 residues. V lost 1 base to trimming and J lost 7 bases; unmatched junction nucleotides: 5. CDR1 and CDR2 from the germline V gene are MDHEN and SYDVKM. The CDR3: CASSLYPDRGGYTF. CDR3 nucleotide sequence: TGTGCCAGCAGTTTATACCCAGACAGGGGTGGCTACACCTTC.

The chain has TRBV4-3 and TRBJ2-5; D call uncertain. Germline V gene data show CDR1 as LGHNA and CDR2 as YSLEER. The CDR3 has 17 amino acids. Trimming stripped 0 bases from V and 3 bases from J, with 17 bases between. Here the CDR3 reads CASSQEYRRRPKETQYF. In DNA, the CDR3 is TGCGCCAGCAGCCAAGAGTATAGGCGGAGACCTAAAGAGACCCAGTACTTC.

This chain uses TRBV5-1 with TRBJ1-2, with TRBD1 matching over 7 bases. The junction had 10 bases not matched to a gene; V was cut back by 4 bases and J by 7 bases. The germline V gene encodes CDR1 SGHRS and CDR2 YFSETQ. There are 14 residues in the CDR3. CDR3 DNA: TGCGCCAGCAGCCCGACAGGGCTCCGGGCTGGCTACACCTTC. This gives the protein CASSPTGLRAGYTF.

This clone was detected a few times. The rearrangement links TRBV5-1 to TRBJ2-6; TRBD2 matches 7 bases. Germline V CDR1 and CDR2: SGHRS, YFSETQ. The CDR3 is made up of 16 amino acids. With V trimmed by 5 bases and J by 2 bases, 7 bases remained unmatched. CDR3 protein: CASSPEGRAGANVLTF. CDR3 coding DNA: TGCGCCAGCAGTCCCGAGGGGAGGGCTGGGGCCAACGTCCTGACTTTC.

The chain carries TRBV27 and TRBJ1-2, with TRBD1 as a possible D gene (6 bases). CDR1 and CDR2 (germline): MNHEY, SMNVEV (reference sequence). The V end lost 9 bases, the J end lost 2 bases, and 19 bases lay between the germline ends. This CDR3 spans 15 amino acids. The CDR3 DNA sequence: TGTGCCAGTGCCCCAGGGGCCGGGAAGAACTATGGCTACACCTTC. Amino acid sequence: CASAPGAGKNYGYTF.

This clone has more than one count but fewer than ten. The chain has TRBV11-3 and TRBJ2-5, with 14 bases that match TRBD2. V shed 7 bases, J shed 0 bases, and the junction held 10 bases outside the gene matches. The CDR3 totals 18 residues. Germline V lookup: CDR1 SGHNT, CDR2 YENEEA. CDR3 in DNA: TGTGCCAGCACACGACCGGGACTAGCGGGGGCGCACCAAGAGACCCAGTACTTC. Translated: CASTRPGLAGAHQETQYF.

The J gene is TRBJ2-5, the V gene TRBV6-6; 8 positions match TRBD2. TRBJ2-7 matches the DNA end more closely, so the J call is doubtful. This CDR3 comprises 14 residues. Germline loops: CDR1 MNHNY, CDR2 SVGAGI (reference sequence). The CDR3 spells CASSYLRGAYEQYF. In DNA form, the CDR3 reads TGTGCCAGCAGTTACTTGCGGGGGGCCTACGAGCAGTACTTC.

The chain recombines TRBV2 with TRBJ1-6; 7 nucleotides match TRBD1. V trimming: 9 bases; J trimming: 8 bases; junction bases outside the gene matches: 4. Germline lookup yields CDR1 SNHLY and CDR2 FYNNEI. The CDR3 consists of 12 residues. DNA of the CDR3: TGTGCCAGGGGCCAGGGGGATTCACCCCTCCACTTT. As protein: CARGQGDSPLHF.

In its sample, this clone was seen once. The genes are TRBV9 and TRBJ2-1; weak D call: TRBD2 (6 bases). CDR1 and CDR2 from the germline V gene are SGDLS and YYNGEE. This CDR3 has 15 amino acids. V was pared by 0 bases and J by 4 bases, with 11 bases between. The CDR3 nucleotides read TGTGCCAGCAGCGTAGGGGGGGATTTGTACAATGAGCAGTTCTTC. Amino acid sequence: CASSVGGDLYNEQFF.

The chain links TRBV25-1 to TRBJ1-4; TRBD1 is a possible D gene (6 bases). Germline-derived CDR1 and CDR2 are MGHDK and SYGVNS. The CDR3 totals 17 residues. The germline V and J ends were trimmed by 3 bases and 0 bases, with 14 bases remaining between them. This CDR3 reads CASSDPTGPATNEKLFF. Written as DNA, the CDR3 is TGTGCCAGCAGTGACCCGACAGGCCCTGCAACTAATGAAAAACTGTTTTTT. Together with reference TRBV25-1 and TRBJ1-4, the CDR3 gives the full variable domain: EADIYQTPRYLVIGTGKKITLECSQTMGHDKMYWYQQDPGMELHLIHYSYGVNSTEKGDLSSESTVSRIRTEHFPLTLESARPSHTSQYLCASSDPTGPATNEKLFFGSGTQLSVL.

V usage is TRBV30 and J usage is TRBJ2-7; the D gene is possibly TRBD2 (5 bases). This CDR3 spans 13 amino acids. Trimming stripped 2 bases from V and 0 bases from J, with 8 bases between. The germline CDR1 and CDR2 sequences are GTSNPN and SVGIG (reference sequence). CDR3 in DNA: TGTGCCTGGAGTAGGAGGACCTCCTACGAGCAGTACTTC. Translated, it gives CAWSRRTSYEQYF.